Listed here are 28 T cell receptor beta chains from one sample, sequenced in a study of T cell responses to AZD1222 COVID-19 vaccine. TCRdb's table, derived via immunoSEQ multiplex PCR, lists solely in-frame clones and lacks some. The profile shows some 140,000 clones, roughly 90% of them singletons. The starting material was peripheral blood, obtained on day 0 of AZD1222 vaccination. The origin of the receptors is an adult in good health.

The sample holds a few counts of this clone. V is TRBV11-1 and J is TRBJ1-3; D remains ambiguous. CDR1 is SGHAT, CDR2 FQDESV, per germline (reference sequence). V lost 5 bases and J lost 4, with 9 bases in between. CDR3 length: 13 residues. CDR3 protein: CASSPTGGNTIYF. As DNA, the CDR3 is TGTGCCAGCAGCCCGACGGGAGGAAACACCATATATTTT.

The V gene is TRBV2, the J gene TRBJ1-3; no reliable D call. Germline CDR1 SNHLY, CDR2 FYNNEI. V dropped 8 bases and J dropped 0 bases, with 8 bases sitting between them. CDR3 length equals 13 residues. CDR3 nucleotide sequence: TGTGCCAGCGCGACCAACTCTGGAAACACCATATATTTT. This codes for CASATNSGNTIYF. Full variable domain (missing parts from reference TRBV2 and TRBJ1-3): EPEVTQTPSHQVTQMGQEVILRCVPISNHLYFYWYRQILGQKVEFLVSFYNNEISEKSEIFDDQFSVERPDGSNFTLKIRSTKLEDSAMYFCASATNSGNTIYFGEGSWLTVV.

This sequence joins TRBV5-5 and TRBJ1-5, with TRBD1 matching over 7 bases. This CDR3 has 16 residues. The germline gives CDR1 SGHKS, CDR2 YYEKEE (reference sequence). V shed 0 bases and J 3 bases; nucleotides not matched to a gene: 6. The CDR3 protein is CASSLGDSSYNQPQHF. The CDR3 DNA follows: TGTGCCAGCAGCTTGGGGGACAGTTCTTACAATCAGCCCCAGCATTTT.

The J gene is TRBJ1-3, the V gene TRBV11-3, with a tentative D call TRBD1 (6 bases). CDR3 length: 13 residues. V lost 4 bases and J 8 bases, leaving 12 bases between the germline ends. The germline CDR1 and CDR2 sequences are SGHNT and YENEEA. The CDR3 nucleotides read TGTGCCAGCAGCTCGCGGGGGGCCCACACCATATATTTT. Residues: CASSSRGAHTIYF.

V usage is TRBV28 and J usage is TRBJ1-1, with TRBD1 identical over 7 bases. After removal of 5 bases from V and 7 bases from J, the junction contained 7 bases not matched to a gene. This CDR3 spans 13 amino acids. The germline gives CDR1 MDHEN, CDR2 SYDVKM. CDR3 residues: CASSTGQVREAFF. In DNA, the CDR3 is TGTGCCAGCAGTACCGGACAGGTTCGTGAAGCTTTCTTT.

J is TRBJ2-2 and V is TRBV27, with no clear D. The CDR3 has 14 amino acids. Trimming shortened V by 6 bases and J by 0 bases, and 8 bases separated the two germline ends. CDR1 and CDR2 (germline): MNHEY, SMNVEV (reference sequence). The CDR3, as DNA: TGTGCCAGCAGCCCGGACCCGAACACCGGGGAGCTGTTTTTT. Protein sequence: CASSPDPNTGELFF.

V usage is TRBV19 and J usage is TRBJ1-3; D might be TRBD1 (5 bases). Trimming left V 2 bases short and J 7 bases short, with 15 bases between. Per the germline V gene, CDR1 is LNHDA and CDR2 is SQIVND (reference sequence). CDR3 length: 15 amino acids. Here the CDR3 reads CASSITLVGTNTIYF. The CDR3 DNA follows: TGTGCCAGTAGTATAACCCTTGTGGGGACGAACACCATATATTTT.

The V call is TRBV7-9, the J call TRBJ1-5; D is unresolved. The CDR3 has 12 amino acids. V lost 7 bases and J 4 bases, leaving 8 bases between the germline ends. Germline-derived CDR1 and CDR2 are SEHNR and FQNEAQ (reference sequence). DNA of the CDR3: TGTGCCAGCACCTGGGGAAATCAGCCCCAGCATTTT. Translating it yields CASTWGNQPQHF.

This chain uses TRBV2 with TRBJ1-1; TRBD1 matches at 7 bases. The J segment lost 7 bases and the V segment lost 3 bases, leaving 8 bases of the junction unmatched. Germline assignment: CDR1 SNHLY and CDR2 FYNNEI. The CDR3 extends over 14 amino acids. The CDR3 DNA reads TGTGCCAGCAGTGATCAGGGGGGCCTGGATGAAGCTTTCTTT. It specifies CASSDQGGLDEAFF.

The chain recombines TRBV13 with TRBJ1-1; TRBD1 matches 7 bases. The CDR3 covers 14 residues. Germline V gene sequence: CDR1 PRHDT, CDR2 FYEKMQ (reference sequence). Germline trimming cut 5 bases from V and 8 bases from J; bases unmatched to any gene: 11. Here the CDR3 DNA reads TGTGCCAGCAGCACCGCGACAGGGACGGCGGAAGCTTTCTTT. Protein sequence: CASSTATGTAEAFF.

The V and J genes are TRBV9 and TRBJ1-2; no reliable D call. The CDR3 consists of 13 residues. Trimming took 0 bases from V and 8 from J, leaving 11 bases between them. CDR1 and CDR2 (germline): SGDLS, YYNGEE. CDR3 sequence (DNA): TGTGCCAGCAGCGTAGGGTTGATGAGCGGCTACACCTTC. Amino acids: CASSVGLMSGYTF. Looking up the rest from reference TRBV9 and TRBJ1-2 gives the full variable domain: DSGVTQTPKHLITATGQRVTLRCSPRSGDLSVYWYQQSLDQGLQFLIQYYNGEERAKGNILERFSAQQFPDLHSELNLSSLELGDSALYFCASSVGLMSGYTFGSGTRLTVV.

This chain connects TRBV28 to TRBJ1-2, with D possibly being TRBD1 (6 bases). V was clipped by 7 bases and J by 4 bases, with 22 bases between them. Germline CDR1 and CDR2: MDHEN and SYDVKM. This CDR3 contains 16 residues. CDR3 DNA: TGTGCCAGCAAGTTTACGACAGGCCCTTTATTCTATGGCTACACCTTC. It specifies CASKFTTGPLFYGYTF.

The V gene is TRBV5-6, the J gene TRBJ2-3; a weak D match, TRBD2 (6 bases). V was cut by 5 bases and J by 3 bases, with 19 bases left in between. The CDR3 loop spans 16 amino acids. Per the germline V gene, CDR1 is SGHDT and CDR2 is YYEEEE. CDR3 in amino acids: CASRMRIRENTDTQYF. Written as DNA, the CDR3 is TGTGCCAGCAGGATGAGAATCCGGGAGAATACAGATACGCAGTATTTT.

The chain recombines TRBV7-6 with TRBJ2-5; D call uncertain. CDR1 SGHVS and CDR2 FNYEAQ come from the germline V gene. The CDR3 runs to 11 residues. V was trimmed by 3 bases and J by 7 bases, leaving 6 bases between them. The CDR3 loop is CASSFILTQYF. As DNA, the CDR3 is TGTGCCAGCAGCTTCATTTTGACCCAGTACTTC.

The chain links TRBV6-5 to TRBJ1-2, with a weak D call TRBD1 (5 bases). CDR1 is MNHEY and CDR2 is SVGAGI in the germline V gene. V lost 6 bases to trimming and J lost 2 bases, with 13 bases between them. The CDR3 totals 14 residues. CDR3 DNA: TGTGCCAGCAGGAGGGACTTAAGAAACTATGGCTACACCTTC. Encoded protein: CASRRDLRNYGYTF.

This clone has a single count. In DNA form, the CDR3 reads TGTGCCAGCAGCGTAACGGGGGCCAATCAGCCCCAGCATTTT. The encoded protein is CASSVTGANQPQHF. This chain uses TRBV9 with TRBJ1-5; a possible D gene is TRBD1 (6 bases). Germline V CDR1 and CDR2: SGDLS, YYNGEE. The CDR3 is 14 amino acids. Trimming shortened V by 1 base and J by 3 bases, and 8 bases separated the two germline ends.

This rearrangement joins TRBV2 to TRBJ1-4; 7 nucleotides agree with TRBD1. The CDR3 extends over 19 amino acids. The J segment lost 0 bases and the V segment lost 2 bases, leaving 12 bases of the junction unmatched. CDR1 and CDR2 (germline): SNHLY, FYNNEI. The DNA of the CDR3 is TGTGCCAGCAGTGAAACCTGGCCAGGGGGGTTCTCAACTAATGAAAAACTGTTTTTT. Translation gives CASSETWPGGFSTNEKLFF.

This chain joins TRBV5-1 and TRBJ1-2; unclear D gene. CDR3 size: 14 residues. Trimming took 2 bases from V and 8 from J, leaving 16 bases between them. Germline V lookup: CDR1 SGHRS, CDR2 YFSETQ. The chain's CDR3 is CASSLSQQAGGYTF. DNA of the CDR3: TGCGCCAGCAGCTTAAGTCAGCAAGCAGGAGGCTACACCTTC.

This clone was observed a single time. The rearrangement joins TRBV10-2 to TRBJ2-1; D gene uncertain. In germline, CDR1 is WSHSY, CDR2 SAAADI. Trimming took off 6 bases at V and 6 bases at J, with 18 bases between the two ends. The CDR3 runs 15 residues. The CDR3 DNA sequence: TGCGCCAGCAGGGCCACGGCGACGCGTGGCAATGAGCAGTTCTTC. Translation: CASRATATRGNEQFF.

The chain has TRBV10-3 and TRBJ1-5; unclear D gene. V was pared by 4 bases and J by 4 bases, with 8 bases between. In germline, CDR1 is ENHRY, CDR2 SYGVKD. The CDR3 is made up of 13 amino acids. The DNA of the CDR3 is TGTGCCATCAGTGTACTGGGTAATCAGCCCCAGCATTTT. This gives the protein CAISVLGNQPQHF.

The rearrangement uses TRBV2 and TRBJ2-5; a weak D match, TRBD2 (7 bases). The V end was cut by 5 bases, the J end by 1 base, with 11 bases between. CDR3 length: 14 residues. Germline V gives CDR1 SNHLY, CDR2 FYNNEI. This chain's CDR3 is CASSLGGAQETQYF. The DNA of the CDR3 is TGTGCCAGCAGTCTAGGGGGGGCCCAAGAGACCCAGTACTTC.

This rearrangement joins TRBV29-1 to TRBJ2-6, with a weak D call TRBD2 (6 bases). The CDR3 is 14 residues long. V lost 4 bases to trimming and J lost 0 bases, with 7 bases between them. Germline assignment: CDR1 SQVTM and CDR2 ANQGSEA. The CDR3 region has the DNA TGCAGCGTTGTGGGGGGCTCTGGGGCCAACGTCCTGACTTTC. It specifies CSVVGGSGANVLTF. Full variable domain (rest looked up from reference TRBV29-1 and TRBJ2-6): SAVISQKPSRDICQRGTSLTIQCQVDSQVTMMFWYRQQPGQSLTLIATANQGSEATYESGFVIDKFPISRPNLTFSTLTVSNMSPEDSSIYLCSVVGGSGANVLTFGAGSRLTVL.

The V and J genes are TRBV7-3 and TRBJ2-3; TRBD2 matches at 10 bases. CDR1 and CDR2 from the germline V gene are SGHTA and FQGTGA. This CDR3 contains 16 residues. V lost 2 bases, J lost 1 base, and 3 bases stayed unmatched. CDR3 nucleotides: TGTGCCAGCAGCTTAGGAACTAGCGGGGGCACAGATACGCAGTATTTT. This codes for CASSLGTSGGTDTQYF.

The chain carries TRBV6-6 and TRBJ2-2, with a possible D match to TRBD2 (5 bases). This CDR3 has 15 residues. In germline, CDR1 is MNHNY, CDR2 SVGAGI (reference sequence). V was trimmed by 6 bases and J by 7 bases, leaving 18 bases between them. CDR3 amino acids: CASRPREGSGGELFF. CDR3 bases: TGTGCCAGCAGACCCCGGGAAGGGTCAGGCGGGGAGCTGTTTTTT.

In this sample, this clone turned up once. The genes are TRBV28 and TRBJ1-1, with D hard to call. Germline V gives CDR1 MDHEN, CDR2 SYDVKM. Trimming removed 1 base at V and 4 bases at J, with 16 bases between. This CDR3 has 16 residues. As DNA, the CDR3 is TGTGCCAGCAGTTTATCCCCCGGCCCGTGGGGCACTGAAGCTTTCTTT. Protein: CASSLSPGPWGTEAFF.

This clone showed up just once. V usage is TRBV2 and J usage is TRBJ1-2; possible D gene TRBD1, 5 bases. The V end lost 2 bases, the J end lost 2 bases, and 27 bases lay between the germline ends. The germline V gene has CDR1 SNHLY and CDR2 FYNNEI. The CDR3 length is 20 residues. CDR3 residues: CASSEPSRIGDSPRNYGYTF. The CDR3 DNA reads TGTGCCAGCAGTGAACCGTCTCGGATAGGAGACAGCCCCCGGAACTATGGCTACACCTTC.

As DNA, the CDR3 is TGTGCCAGCAGCTTGGTTTTCGGCGGAGAAACGGGCTACACCTTC. Translation: CASSLVFGGETGYTF. The rearrangement joins TRBV5-6 to TRBJ1-2; D is undetermined. The V and J ends lost 0 bases and 8 bases respectively, with 17 bases between them. Germline V gene lookup returns CDR1 SGHDT and CDR2 YYEEEE. CDR3 size: 15 residues.

The J gene is TRBJ2-3, the V gene TRBV15, with D unclear. In germline, CDR1 is LNHNV, CDR2 YYDKDF (reference sequence). V lost 1 base and J 0 bases, leaving 11 bases between the germline ends. The CDR3 has 16 amino acids. The CDR3: CATSRGTDRSTDTQYF. CDR3 sequence (DNA): TGTGCCACCAGCAGAGGAACCGATAGGAGCACAGATACGCAGTATTTT.